This T cell receptor (beta chain) appears in the sequencing data of a study of CD8 T cells in Susac syndrome. CD8+ and CD4+ T cells taken from blood had their TCR beta sequenced. The multiple sclerosis controls were treatment-naive patients affected by stable or active relapsing-remitting disease. RNA in amounts of about 0.45 to 1 ug was reverse transcribed with random hexamers. TCRdb re-derived calls from the immunoSEQ multiplex PCR reads in MiXCR, one entry per CDR3 protein. The sample has about 400,000 distinct CDR3 sequences; approximately 85% are singletons. The germline CDR1 and CDR2 sequences are MNHEY and SMNVEV (reference sequence). The CDR3 loop spans 16 amino acids. V lost 3 bases and J lost 3; bases outside the gene matches: 9.

The sequencing sample was made of CD8+ T cells from PBMCs. This TCR was sampled from a human donor with multiple sclerosis. The genes are TRBV27 and TRBJ2-3; TRBD1 matches at 7 bases. Here the CDR3 reads CASSLVLGGETDTQYF. CDR3 coding DNA: TGTGCCAGCAGTTTGGTTTTAGGGGGCGAAACAGATACGCAGTATTTT.